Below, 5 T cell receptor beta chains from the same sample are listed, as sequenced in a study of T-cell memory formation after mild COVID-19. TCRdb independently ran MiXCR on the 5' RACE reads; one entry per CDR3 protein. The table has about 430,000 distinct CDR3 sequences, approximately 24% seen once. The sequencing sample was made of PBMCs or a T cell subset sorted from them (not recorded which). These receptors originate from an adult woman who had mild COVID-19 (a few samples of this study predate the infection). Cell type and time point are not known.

CDR3 in DNA: TGCAGCGTTGGACCGGAGATGAACACTGAAGCTTTCTTT. This sequence encodes CSVGPEMNTEAFF. V usage is TRBV29-1 and J usage is TRBJ1-1; D is ambiguous. Trimming cost V 4 bases and J 0 bases, with 9 bases left between them. This CDR3 is 13 amino acids long. Germline values: CDR1 SQVTM, CDR2 ANQGSEA. Looking up the rest from reference TRBV29-1 and TRBJ1-1 gives the full variable domain: SAVISQKPSRDICQRGTSLTIQCQVDSQVTMMFWYRQQPGQSLTLIATANQGSEATYESGFVIDKFPISRPNLTFSTLTVSNMSPEDSSIYLCSVGPEMNTEAFFGQGTRLTVV.

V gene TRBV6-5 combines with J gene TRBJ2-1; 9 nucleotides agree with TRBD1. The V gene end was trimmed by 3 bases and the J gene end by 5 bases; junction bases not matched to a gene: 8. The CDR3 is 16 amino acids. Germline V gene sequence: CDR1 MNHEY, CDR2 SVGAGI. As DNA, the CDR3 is TGTGCCAGCAGTTATGGCGGGACAGGGACGGACAATGAGCAGTTCTTC. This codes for CASSYGGTGTDNEQFF.

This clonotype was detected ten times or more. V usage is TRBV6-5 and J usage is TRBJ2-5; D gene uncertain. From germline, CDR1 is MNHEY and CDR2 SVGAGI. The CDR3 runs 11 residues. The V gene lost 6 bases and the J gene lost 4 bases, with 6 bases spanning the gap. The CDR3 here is CASRNGETQYF. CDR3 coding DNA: TGTGCCAGCAGGAACGGAGAGACCCAGTACTTC.

CDR3 sequence: CASSQEKPGPDTQYF. The CDR3 DNA reads as TGCGCCAGCAGCCAAGAAAAGCCGGGCCCAGATACGCAGTATTTT. The genes are TRBV4-1 and TRBJ2-3; D call uncertain. The germline V gene has CDR1 MGHRA and CDR2 YSYEKL. This CDR3 comprises 15 residues. Trimming stripped 0 bases from V and 4 bases from J, with 11 bases between.

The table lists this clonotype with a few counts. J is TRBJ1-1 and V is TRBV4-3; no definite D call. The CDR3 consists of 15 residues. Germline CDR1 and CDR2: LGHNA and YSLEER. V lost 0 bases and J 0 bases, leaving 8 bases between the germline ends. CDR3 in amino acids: CASSQDGLLNTEAFF. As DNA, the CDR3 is TGCGCCAGCAGCCAAGATGGGTTACTGAACACTGAAGCTTTCTTT.